The entry below gives a single T cell receptor beta chain sequence along with its context. Losses at the gene ends were 2 bases for V and 4 bases for J; bases not matched to a gene: 11. Germline V gene sequence: CDR1 SGHRS, CDR2 YFSETQ. The CDR3 sequence is 16 residues long. These data originate in a study of blood T cell repertoires in COVID-19. About the study: PBMCs, B-cell-depleted T cells, or T cells provided the cDNA or gDNA that made up the material.

Produced via immunoSEQ multiplex PCR; TCRdb's table is partial and in-frame only. The repertoire holds 350,000 to 450,000 clones, around nine tenths seen once, with over 2.5% in the top ten. This TCR was sampled from a human donor in a cohort sampled during active COVID-19. Sequencing was carried out using peripheral blood. V is TRBV5-1 and J is TRBJ1-2; 7 bases are shared with TRBD1. CDR3 in amino acids: CASSLLGQPDFYGYTF. As DNA, the CDR3 is TGCGCCAGCAGCTTATTGGGACAGCCAGATTTCTATGGCTACACCTTC. Supplemented by reference TRBV5-1 and TRBJ1-2, the full variable domain reads KAGVTQTPRYLIKTRGQQVTLSCSPISGHRSVSWYQQTPGQGLQFLFEYFSETQRNKGNFPGRFSGRQFSNSRSEMNVSTLELGDSALYLCASSLLGQPDFYGYTFGSGTRLTVV.